A selection of T cell receptor beta chains follows, all from one sample in a study of regulatory dendritic cells for organ transplantation. No cognate antigen is known for these TCRs. Sequenced by immunoSEQ multiplex PCR; TCRdb stores in-frame clones only, minus some. This sample has approximately 12,000 clones, with roughly 69% found just once. Sequencing used naive CD4+ T cells from blood cultured with regulatory dendritic cells. These receptors were collected from a human donor in good health. Each CDR3 is given with its conserved first and last residue. Fields, in order: clone size, J gene, D gene, V gene, CDR3 protein, CDR3 DNA. The D gene is left open where the match is weak. Only some rows state a clone size, as once, few, many or a class for expanded clones.

>few|TRBJ2-3|TRBD2|TRBV6-6
CASTDTSADTQYF
TGTGCCAGCACCGACACTAGCGCAGATACGCAGTATTTT
>.|TRBJ1-1|.|TRBV18
CASSPGLTGAEAFF
TGTGCCAGCTCACCGGGGCTCACGGGCGCTGAAGCTTTCTTT
>few|TRBJ1-4|TRBD1|TRBV19
CASSIMGQGREKLFF
TGTGCCAGTAGTATTATGGGACAGGGTCGTGAAAAACTGTTTTTT
>few|TRBJ1-1|TRBD1|TRBV5-1
CASSLDRGYMEAFF
TGCGCCAGCAGCTTGGACAGGGGATACATGGAAGCTTTCTTT
>.|TRBJ1-4|TRBD1|TRBV27
CASSQRDRGNEKLFF
TGTGCCAGCAGCCAACGGGACAGGGGGAATGAAAAACTGTTTTTT
>.|TRBJ2-7|TRBD1|TRBV28
CASSYSGTGVYEQYF
TGTGCCAGCAGTTATTCCGGGACAGGGGTCTACGAGCAGTACTTC
>.|TRBJ2-1|.|TRBV6-5
CASSYRLTAKYNEQFF
TGTGCCAGCAGTTACCGACTTACTGCAAAATACAATGAGCAGTTCTTC
>.|TRBJ2-2|TRBD1|TRBV7-9
CASSLGQGSTGELFF
TGTGCCAGCAGCTTAGGACAGGGGTCCACCGGGGAGCTGTTTTTT
>.|TRBJ1-5|.|TRBV7-8
CASSLGLGGAWGNQPQHF
TGTGCCAGCAGCTTAGGGTTAGGAGGGGCTTGGGGCAATCAGCCCCAGCATTTT
>once|TRBJ1-1|TRBD1|TRBV9
CASSIRTGGYTEAFF
TGTGCCAGCAGCATACGGACAGGGGGCTACACTGAAGCTTTCTTT
>.|TRBJ2-3|TRBD2|TRBV19
CASSDRIGTSDATQYF
TGTGCCAGCTCGGACAGAATTGGGACTAGCGACGCTACGCAGTATTTT
>few|TRBJ2-2|.|TRBV6-1
CASSGPGTGELFF
TGTGCCAGCAGCGGACCAGGGACCGGGGAGCTGTTTTTT
>few|TRBJ2-2|TRBD2|TRBV7-3
CASSLRRGGFTGELFF
TGTGCCAGCAGCTTAAGGCGGGGGGGCTTCACCGGGGAGCTGTTTTTT
>.|TRBJ1-2|.|TRBV18
CASSPLLTASPNYGYTF
TGTGCCAGCTCACCGCTTTTGACAGCCAGCCCTAACTATGGCTACACCTTC
>.|TRBJ1-6|.|TRBV5-1
CASSLKDSPSSPLHF
TGCGCCAGCAGCCTAAAGGACAGCCCCAGTTCACCCCTCCACTTT
>.|TRBJ1-1|TRBD1|TRBV4-2
CASSQQTGLNTEAFF
TGTGCCAGCAGCCAGCAGACAGGGTTGAACACTGAAGCTTTCTTT